The source of this T cell receptor (beta chain) is a study of blood T cells in healthy people across ages. Study results and limitations: The study found TCR beta diversity correlated strongly with naive T cell percentage. Among T cells, TCR beta diversity per million cells dropped roughly linearly as age rose.

Next came a second PCR, run for about 6 to 12 cycles, which used a sample-barcoded 5' primer along with a J-beta primer mix. MiXCR was run by TCRdb on the 5' RACE reads, yielding one entry per CDR3 protein. The sample gives approximately 790,000 distinct CDR3 sequences, 60% to 80% of which show up once; roughly a quarter is in the top ten. With regard to this clonotype: The antigen remains undetermined.

Each donor was a healthy Caucasian individual from Russia, aged roughly 6 to 90. The sequence came from a man aged 25-45 years in good health. The sequencing input was blood.

CDR3 sequence: CASSVGTDEKLFF. CDR3 in DNA: TGTGCCAGCAGCGTAGGGACAGACGAAAAACTGTTTTTT. The chain is built from TRBV9 and TRBJ1-4; tentatively, D is TRBD1 (6 bases). The germline V gene encodes CDR1 SGDLS and CDR2 YYNGEE. The CDR3 sequence is 13 residues long. Trimming removed 0 bases at V and 8 bases at J, with 8 bases between.